A selection of T cell receptor beta chains follows, all from one sample in a study of T and B cells in COVID-19 patients. TCRdb re-analysed the multiplex PCR reads in MiXCR, keeping a single row per CDR3 protein. This sample has more than 9,500 distinct CDR3 sequences, with around 30% found just once. Material for sequencing was blood. The receptors stem from a human donor who had recovered from COVID-19. CDR3s include the opening cysteine and the closing phenylalanine or tryptophan. The order of the fields is J gene, CDR3 length, V gene, clone size, D gene, CDR3 protein, CDR3 DNA. A D gene is named only where the DNA matches it firmly. Expanded clones get a size class; other rows say once, few or many, or leave the size out.

J: TRBJ1-1
length: 12
V: TRBV11-3
size: many
D: -
CDR3: CASSSWAPEAFF
DNA: TGTGCCAGCAGCTCGTGGGCCCCTGAAGCTTTCTTT

J: TRBJ2-3
length: 14
V: TRBV7-2
size: -
D: -
CDR3: CASSLGAGSDTQYF
DNA: TGTGCCAGCAGCTTAGGGGCGGGTTCAGATACGCAGTATTTT

J: TRBJ2-6
length: 20
V: TRBV19
size: medium-sized
D: TRBD2
CDR3: CASRGGVSGSFSSGANVLTF
DNA: TGTGCCAGTAGGGGAGGGGTTAGCGGGAGCTTCAGCTCTGGGGCCAACGTCCTGACTTTC

J: TRBJ1-1
length: 15
V: TRBV6-2/TRBV6-3
size: -
D: TRBD1
CDR3: CASSSPGQGNTEAFF
DNA: TGTGCCAGCAGCAGTCCGGGACAGGGAAACACTGAAGCTTTCTTT

J: TRBJ2-2
length: 15
V: TRBV27
size: many
D: TRBD2
CDR3: CASSSTSAYTGELFF
DNA: TGTGCCAGCAGTTCAACTAGCGCCTACACCGGGGAGCTGTTTTTT

J: TRBJ1-4
length: 15
V: TRBV6-5
size: few
D: -
CDR3: CASSETPGWNEKLFF
DNA: TGTGCCAGCAGTGAAACCCCAGGGTGGAATGAAAAACTGTTTTTT

J: TRBJ2-1
length: 15
V: TRBV24-1
size: few
D: TRBD2
CDR3: CATSDYGRATNEQFF
DNA: TGTGCCACCAGTGATTACGGGAGGGCCACCAATGAGCAGTTCTTC

J: TRBJ1-2
length: 14
V: TRBV7-6
size: few
D: TRBD1
CDR3: CASSLDRGGYGYTF
DNA: TGTGCCAGCAGCTTAGACAGGGGAGGCTATGGCTACACCTTC

J: TRBJ2-2
length: 17
V: TRBV19
size: medium-sized
D: TRBD2
CDR3: CASRRTSGRANTGELFF
DNA: TGTGCCAGTAGGCGGACTAGCGGGAGGGCCAACACCGGGGAGCTGTTTTTT

J: TRBJ2-5
length: 14
V: TRBV11-1
size: -
D: -
CDR3: CASSEARGRETQYF
DNA: TGTGCCAGCAGTGAAGCGAGGGGTAGGGAGACCCAGTACTTC

J: TRBJ1-1
length: 12
V: TRBV30
size: few
D: -
CDR3: CAWSAQLTEAFF
DNA: TGTGCCTGGAGTGCCCAACTAACTGAAGCTTTCTTT

J: TRBJ1-2
length: 15
V: TRBV12-3/TRBV12-4
size: -
D: -
CDR3: CASSFSPDSNDHYTF
DNA: TGTGCCAGCAGCTTTAGTCCAGACAGCAACGATCACTACACCTTC

J: TRBJ2-1
length: 12
V: TRBV10-3
size: -
D: TRBD2
CDR3: CAISENQREGFF
DNA: TGTGCCATCAGTGAGAACCAGCGGGAGGGGTTCTTC

J: TRBJ2-2
length: 14
V: TRBV12-3/TRBV12-4
size: many
D: TRBD2
CDR3: CATVGSGRTGELFF
DNA: TGTGCAACGGTGGGTAGCGGGAGGACCGGGGAGCTGTTTTTT

J: TRBJ2-6
length: 16
V: TRBV12-3/TRBV12-4
size: medium-sized
D: -
CDR3: CASSKGGARGANVLTF
DNA: TGTGCCAGCAGTAAAGGGGGGGCGCGGGGGGCCAACGTCCTGACTTTC

J: TRBJ2-7
length: 21
V: TRBV5-1
size: few
D: TRBD2
CDR3: CASSLNRVGLEVGSPPYEQYF
DNA: TGCGCCAGCAGCTTGAATAGAGTAGGACTAGAGGTTGGGTCTCCGCCTTACGAGCAGTACTTC

J: TRBJ2-1
length: 13
V: TRBV5-4
size: -
D: -
CDR3: CASSFRGYNEQFF
DNA: TGTGCCAGCAGCTTCAGGGGCTACAATGAGCAGTTCTTC

J: TRBJ2-5
length: 13
V: TRBV11-1
size: -
D: -
CDR3: CASSPGGPGTQYF
DNA: TGTGCCAGCAGCCCAGGAGGGCCGGGGACCCAGTACTTC

J: TRBJ2-2
length: 15
V: TRBV19
size: -
D: TRBD2
CDR3: CASTGGGRGTGELFF
DNA: TGTGCCAGTACGGGGGGCGGGAGGGGCACCGGGGAGCTGTTTTTT

J: TRBJ2-5
length: 13
V: TRBV5-4
size: -
D: TRBD1
CDR3: CASSSGQAETQYF
DNA: TGTGCCAGCAGCTCGGGACAGGCGGAGACCCAGTACTTC

J: TRBJ2-4
length: 17
V: TRBV4-3
size: -
D: TRBD2
CDR3: CASSQAPGGSTKNIQYF
DNA: TGTGCCAGCAGCCAAGCCCCGGGAGGGTCTACCAAAAACATTCAGTACTTC

J: TRBJ1-3
length: 15
V: TRBV29-1
size: many
D: -
CDR3: CSVENLEVSGNTIYF
DNA: TGCAGCGTTGAAAACTTAGAGGTATCGGGAAACACCATATATTTT

J: TRBJ2-7
length: 11
V: TRBV20-1
size: -
D: -
CDR3: CSAEVGQKQYF
DNA: TGCAGTGCTGAAGTTGGTCAAAAGCAGTACTTC

J: TRBJ2-3
length: 16
V: TRBV19
size: medium-sized
D: -
CDR3: CASSSRDLQKADTQYF
DNA: TGTGCCAGTAGTAGCCGGGACCTACAGAAGGCAGATACGCAGTATTTT

J: TRBJ2-1
length: 16
V: TRBV19
size: medium-sized
D: TRBD2
CDR3: CASSIVGSAERDEQFF
DNA: TGTGCCAGTAGTATCGTGGGTAGCGCCGAGCGGGACGAGCAGTTCTTC

J: TRBJ2-1
length: 16
V: TRBV10-3
size: -
D: -
CDR3: CAISTRDGAADNEQFF
DNA: TGTGCCATCAGCACGAGAGATGGGGCGGCCGACAATGAGCAGTTCTTC

J: TRBJ2-5
length: 15
V: TRBV6-5
size: -
D: -
CDR3: CASSYSTAGSRPQYF
DNA: TGTGCCAGCAGTTACTCGACAGCGGGTTCGCGTCCCCAGTACTTC

J: TRBJ2-1
length: 15
V: TRBV14
size: -
D: -
CDR3: CASSQAAAGFNEQFF
DNA: TGTGCCAGCAGCCAAGCTGCGGCGGGGTTCAATGAGCAGTTCTTC

J: TRBJ1-1
length: 14
V: TRBV29-1
size: -
D: -
CDR3: CSVSRGGANTEAFF
DNA: TGCAGCGTTTCCCGGGGGGGGGCGAACACTGAAGCTTTCTTT

J: TRBJ2-3
length: 16
V: TRBV11-1
size: -
D: -
CDR3: CASSLESGPSTDTQYF
DNA: TGTGCCAGCAGCTTAGAGAGCGGCCCTAGCACAGATACGCAGTATTTT

J: TRBJ1-2
length: 14
V: TRBV19
size: few
D: -
CDR3: CASSVPQGYYGYTF
DNA: TGTGCCAGTAGTGTGCCCCAGGGATACTATGGCTACACCTTC

J: TRBJ1-3
length: 13
V: TRBV6-6
size: -
D: -
CDR3: CASGRVSGNTIYF
DNA: TGTGCCAGCGGCAGGGTCTCTGGAAACACCATATATTTT

J: TRBJ1-2
length: 13
V: TRBV15
size: -
D: -
CDR3: CATRETGHNGYTF
DNA: TGTGCCACCAGAGAGACAGGCCACAATGGCTACACCTTC

J: TRBJ1-4
length: 11
V: TRBV30
size: medium-sized
D: -
CDR3: CAWSVSWELFF
DNA: TGTGCCTGGAGTGTAAGTTGGGAACTGTTTTTT

J: TRBJ2-2
length: 12
V: TRBV10-3
size: -
D: -
CDR3: CASAGNGGELFF
DNA: TGTGCCAGCGCAGGGAACGGCGGGGAGCTGTTTTTT

J: TRBJ1-2
length: 13
V: TRBV30
size: -
D: -
CDR3: CAWSVKGSYGYTF
DNA: TGTGCCTGGAGTGTAAAGGGGTCCTACGGCTACACCTTC

J: TRBJ2-3
length: 13
V: TRBV5-4
size: few
D: -
CDR3: CASSLEGADTQYF
DNA: TGTGCCAGCAGCTTGGAGGGAGCCGATACGCAGTATTTT

J: TRBJ2-5
length: 14
V: TRBV18
size: -
D: TRBD1
CDR3: CASSRGQPQETQYF
DNA: TGTGCCAGCTCAAGGGGACAGCCCCAAGAGACCCAGTACTTC

J: TRBJ2-3
length: 16
V: TRBV19
size: medium-sized
D: -
CDR3: CASTISPGLSTDTQYF
DNA: TGTGCCAGTACCATTAGTCCGGGACTGAGCACAGATACGCAGTATTTT

J: TRBJ1-3
length: 13
V: TRBV18
size: few
D: -
CDR3: CASSGTGMDTIYF
DNA: TGTGCCAGCTCCGGCACAGGGATGGACACCATATATTTT

J: TRBJ2-1
length: 11
V: TRBV20-1
size: -
D: -
CDR3: CSLRRWNEQFF
DNA: TGCAGCCTTAGGCGATGGAATGAGCAGTTCTTC

J: TRBJ2-1
length: 17
V: TRBV6-5
size: many
D: TRBD2
CDR3: CASREGLAGGPLNEQFF
DNA: TGTGCCAGCAGGGAGGGACTAGCGGGAGGGCCCCTCAATGAGCAGTTCTTC

J: TRBJ2-3
length: 14
V: TRBV6-5
size: medium-sized
D: -
CDR3: CASILGQGSDTQYF
DNA: TGTGCCAGCATCTTAGGGCAGGGTTCAGATACGCAGTATTTT

J: TRBJ1-4
length: 15
V: TRBV12-3/TRBV12-4
size: -
D: TRBD1
CDR3: CASSLITGGREKLFF
DNA: TGTGCCAGCAGTTTGATAACAGGGGGACGCGAAAAACTGTTTTTT

J: TRBJ1-1
length: 14
V: TRBV7-9
size: -
D: -
CDR3: CASSLALGGREAFF
DNA: TGTGCCAGCAGCTTAGCGCTCGGGGGCCGTGAAGCTTTCTTT

J: TRBJ1-1
length: 14
V: TRBV6-5
size: few
D: -
CDR3: CASCLTTGSAEAFF
DNA: TGTGCCAGCTGCCTAACAACAGGGAGCGCCGAAGCTTTCTTT

J: TRBJ2-3
length: 15
V: TRBV11-3
size: medium-sized
D: -
CDR3: CASSQSGSGWDTQYF
DNA: TGTGCCAGCAGCCAGTCAGGAAGTGGTTGGGATACGCAGTATTTT